The clone carrying this T cell receptor beta chain was counted at least ten times. Its target is unknown. The CDR3 end falls 3 residues outside the read, so it is completed with the germline J gene. The entry originates in a study of T cell clonality in common variable immunodeficiency. The study, taken as a whole, reports: Patient heterogeneity in the CVID cohort limited correlations between repertoire features and clinical complications.

TCRdb keeps only in-frame clones here, not all; method: immunoSEQ multiplex PCR. The sample includes tens of thousands of clones, none of them occurring once. The CDR3 totals 14 residues. V was cut by 5 bases and J by 4 bases, with 13 bases left in between. Germline CDR1 is SEHNR and CDR2 is FQNEAQ (reference sequence). The chain is built from TRBV7-9 and TRBJ2-3; the D is unclear. Sequencing was carried out using peripheral blood mononuclear cells. This receptor was taken from a person aged 18 to 70 in good health. CDR3 protein: CASSQVPTADTQYF. The CDR3 bases that were read are TGTGCCAGCAGCCAAGTCCCCACGGCAGATACG.